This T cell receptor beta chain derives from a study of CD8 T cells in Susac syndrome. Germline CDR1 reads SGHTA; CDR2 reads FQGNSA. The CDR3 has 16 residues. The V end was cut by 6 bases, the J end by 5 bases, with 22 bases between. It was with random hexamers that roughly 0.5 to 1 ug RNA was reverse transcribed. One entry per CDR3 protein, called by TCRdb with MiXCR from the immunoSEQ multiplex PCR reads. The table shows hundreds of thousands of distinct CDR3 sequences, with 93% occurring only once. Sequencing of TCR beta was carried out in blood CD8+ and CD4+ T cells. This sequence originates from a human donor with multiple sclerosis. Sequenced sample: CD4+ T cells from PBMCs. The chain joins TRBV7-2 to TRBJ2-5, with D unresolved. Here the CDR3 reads CASRTRKGPSLETQYF. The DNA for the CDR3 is TGTGCCAGCAGAACAAGGAAAGGGCCTAGTCTCGAGACCCAGTACTTC. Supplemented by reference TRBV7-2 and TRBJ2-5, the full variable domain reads GAGVSQSPSNKVTEKGKDVELRCDPISGHTALYWYRQSLGQGLEFLIYFQGNSAPDKSGLPSDRFSAERTGGSVSTLTIQRTQQEDSAVYLCASRTRKGPSLETQYFGPGTRLLVL.